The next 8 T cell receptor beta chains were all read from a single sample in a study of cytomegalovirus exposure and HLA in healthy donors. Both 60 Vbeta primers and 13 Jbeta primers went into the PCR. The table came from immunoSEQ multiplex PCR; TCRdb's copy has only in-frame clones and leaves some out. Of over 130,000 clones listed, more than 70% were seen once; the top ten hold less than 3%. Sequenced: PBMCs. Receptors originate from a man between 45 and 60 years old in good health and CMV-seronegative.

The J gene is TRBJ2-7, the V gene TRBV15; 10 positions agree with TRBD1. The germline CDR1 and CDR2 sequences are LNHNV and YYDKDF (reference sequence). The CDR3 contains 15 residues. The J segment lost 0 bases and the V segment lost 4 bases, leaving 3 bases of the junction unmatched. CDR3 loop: CATSTGQGVSYEQYF. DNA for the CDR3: TGTGCCACCAGCACAGGACAGGGGGTCTCCTACGAGCAGTACTTC.

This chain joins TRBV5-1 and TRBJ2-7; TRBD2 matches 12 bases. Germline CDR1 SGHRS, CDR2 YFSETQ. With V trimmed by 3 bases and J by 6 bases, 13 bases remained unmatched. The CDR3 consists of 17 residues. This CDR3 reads CASSSIPLAGGFGEQYF. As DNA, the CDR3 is TGCGCCAGCAGCTCCATACCACTAGCGGGAGGATTCGGCGAGCAGTACTTC.

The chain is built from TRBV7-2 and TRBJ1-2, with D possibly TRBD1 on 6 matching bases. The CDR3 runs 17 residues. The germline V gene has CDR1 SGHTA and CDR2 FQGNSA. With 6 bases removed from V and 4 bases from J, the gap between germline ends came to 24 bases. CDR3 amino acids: CASSSHPDSKAGYGYTF. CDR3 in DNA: TGTGCCAGCAGTTCACACCCGGACAGCAAGGCGGGCTATGGCTACACCTTC.

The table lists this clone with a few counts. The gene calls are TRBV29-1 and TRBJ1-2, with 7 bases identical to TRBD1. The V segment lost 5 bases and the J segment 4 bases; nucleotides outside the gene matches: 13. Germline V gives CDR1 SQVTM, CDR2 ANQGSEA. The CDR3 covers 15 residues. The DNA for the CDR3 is TGCAGCGTTATCCCTGAGGGGGCGTATGGCTATGGCTACACCTTC. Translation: CSVIPEGAYGYGYTF. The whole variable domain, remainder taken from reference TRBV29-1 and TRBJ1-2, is SAVISQKPSRDICQRGTSLTIQCQVDSQVTMMFWYRQQPGQSLTLIATANQGSEATYESGFVIDKFPISRPNLTFSTLTVSNMSPEDSSIYLCSVIPEGAYGYGYTFGSGTRLTVV.

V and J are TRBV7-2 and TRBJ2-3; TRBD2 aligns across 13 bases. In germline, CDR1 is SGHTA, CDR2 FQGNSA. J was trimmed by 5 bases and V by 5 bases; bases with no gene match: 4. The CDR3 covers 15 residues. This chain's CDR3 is CASSPRLAGGDTQYF. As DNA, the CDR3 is TGTGCCAGCAGCCCCCGACTAGCGGGGGGAGATACGCAGTATTTT.

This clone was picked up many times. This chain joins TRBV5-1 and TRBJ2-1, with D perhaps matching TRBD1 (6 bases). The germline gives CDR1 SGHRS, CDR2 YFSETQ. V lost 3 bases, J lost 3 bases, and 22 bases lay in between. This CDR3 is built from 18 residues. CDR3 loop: CASSWKTTQGESYNEQFF. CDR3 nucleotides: TGCGCCAGCAGCTGGAAGACAACACAGGGTGAAAGCTACAATGAGCAGTTCTTC.

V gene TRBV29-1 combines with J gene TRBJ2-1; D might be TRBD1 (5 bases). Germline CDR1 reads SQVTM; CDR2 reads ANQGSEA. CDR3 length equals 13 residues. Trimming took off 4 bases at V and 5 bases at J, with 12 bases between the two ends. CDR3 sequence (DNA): TGCAGCGTTGTGGTTCACAGGAACAATGAGCAGTTCTTC. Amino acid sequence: CSVVVHRNNEQFF.

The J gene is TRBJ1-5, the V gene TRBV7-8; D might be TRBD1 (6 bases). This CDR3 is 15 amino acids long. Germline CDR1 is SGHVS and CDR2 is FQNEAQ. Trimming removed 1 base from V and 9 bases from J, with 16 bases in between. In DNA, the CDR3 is TGTGCCAGCAGCTTAGGTCGGACAGACGTTTGGCCCCAGCATTTT. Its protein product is CASSLGRTDVWPQHF.